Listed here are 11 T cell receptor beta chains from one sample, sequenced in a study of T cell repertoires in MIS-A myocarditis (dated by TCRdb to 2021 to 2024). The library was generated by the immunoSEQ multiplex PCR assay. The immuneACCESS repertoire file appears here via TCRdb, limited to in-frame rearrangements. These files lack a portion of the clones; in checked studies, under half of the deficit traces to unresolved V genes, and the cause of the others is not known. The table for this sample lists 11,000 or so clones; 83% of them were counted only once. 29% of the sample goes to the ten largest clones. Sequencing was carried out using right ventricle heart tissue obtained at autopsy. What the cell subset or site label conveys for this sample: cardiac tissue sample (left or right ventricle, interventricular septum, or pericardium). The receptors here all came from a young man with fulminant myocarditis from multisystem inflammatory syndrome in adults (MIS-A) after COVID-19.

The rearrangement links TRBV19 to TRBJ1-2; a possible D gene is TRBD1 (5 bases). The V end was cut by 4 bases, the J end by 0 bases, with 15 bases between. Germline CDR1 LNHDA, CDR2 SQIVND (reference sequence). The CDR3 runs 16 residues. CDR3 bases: TGTGCCAGTAGTAAATTTTCCGGGACGGCTAACTATGGCTACACCTTC. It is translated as CASSKFSGTANYGYTF.

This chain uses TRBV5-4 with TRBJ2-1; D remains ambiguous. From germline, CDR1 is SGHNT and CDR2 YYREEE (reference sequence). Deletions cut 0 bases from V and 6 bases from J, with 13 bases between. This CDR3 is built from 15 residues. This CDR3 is CASSLESGYSNEQFF. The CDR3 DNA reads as TGTGCCAGCAGCTTGGAGTCAGGTTATTCCAATGAGCAGTTCTTC.

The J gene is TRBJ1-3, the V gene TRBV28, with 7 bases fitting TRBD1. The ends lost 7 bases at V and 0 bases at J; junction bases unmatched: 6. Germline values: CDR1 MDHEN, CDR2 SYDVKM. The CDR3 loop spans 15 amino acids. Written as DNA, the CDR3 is TGTGCCAGCATCGTTGACAGGGCCTCTGGAAACACCATATATTTT. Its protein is CASIVDRASGNTIYF.

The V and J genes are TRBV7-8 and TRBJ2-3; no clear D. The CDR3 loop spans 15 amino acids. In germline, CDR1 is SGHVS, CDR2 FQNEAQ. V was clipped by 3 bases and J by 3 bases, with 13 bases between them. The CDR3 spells CASSLTPQPTDTQYF. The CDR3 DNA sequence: TGTGCCAGCAGCTTGACACCCCAACCGACAGATACGCAGTATTTT. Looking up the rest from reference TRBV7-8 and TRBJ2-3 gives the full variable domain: GAGVSQSPRYKVAKRGQDVALRCDPISGHVSLFWYQQALGQGPEFLTYFQNEAQLDKSGLPSDRFFAERPEGSVSTLKIQRTQQEDSAVYLCASSLTPQPTDTQYFGPGTRLTVL.

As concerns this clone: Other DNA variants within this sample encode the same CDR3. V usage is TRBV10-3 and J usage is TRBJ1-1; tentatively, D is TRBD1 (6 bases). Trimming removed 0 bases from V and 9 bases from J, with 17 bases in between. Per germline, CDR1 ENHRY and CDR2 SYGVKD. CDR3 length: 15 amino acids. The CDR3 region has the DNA TGTGCCATCAGTGAGTCGGTTTTTGGACAGTACAAAGCTTTCTTT. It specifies CAISESVFGQYKAFF.

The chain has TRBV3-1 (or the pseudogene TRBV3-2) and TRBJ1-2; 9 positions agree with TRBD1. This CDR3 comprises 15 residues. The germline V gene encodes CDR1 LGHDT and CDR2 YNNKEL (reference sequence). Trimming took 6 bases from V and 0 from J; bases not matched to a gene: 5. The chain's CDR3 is CASSLQGATNYGYTF. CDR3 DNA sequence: TGTGCCAGCAGTCTACAGGGGGCGACTAACTATGGCTACACCTTC.

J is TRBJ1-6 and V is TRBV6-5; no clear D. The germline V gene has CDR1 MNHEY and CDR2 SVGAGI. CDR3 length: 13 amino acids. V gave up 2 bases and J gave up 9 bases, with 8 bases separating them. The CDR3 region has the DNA TGTGCCAGCAGTTACAGTAATAGTTCACCCCTCCACTTT. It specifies CASSYSNSSPLHF.

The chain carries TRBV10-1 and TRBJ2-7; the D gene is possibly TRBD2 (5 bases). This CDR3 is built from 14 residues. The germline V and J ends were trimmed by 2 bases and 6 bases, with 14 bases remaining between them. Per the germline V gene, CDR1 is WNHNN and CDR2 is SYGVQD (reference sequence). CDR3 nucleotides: TGCGCCAGCAGTGAGGGACTTCCTAGGGCCGAGCAGTACTTC. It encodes CASSEGLPRAEQYF.

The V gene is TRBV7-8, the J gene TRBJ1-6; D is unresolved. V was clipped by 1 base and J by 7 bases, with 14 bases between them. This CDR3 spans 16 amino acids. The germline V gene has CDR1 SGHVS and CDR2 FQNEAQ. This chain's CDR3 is CASSLGFRDRNSPLHF. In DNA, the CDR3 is TGTGCCAGCAGCTTAGGTTTTAGGGATAGGAATTCACCCCTCCACTTT.

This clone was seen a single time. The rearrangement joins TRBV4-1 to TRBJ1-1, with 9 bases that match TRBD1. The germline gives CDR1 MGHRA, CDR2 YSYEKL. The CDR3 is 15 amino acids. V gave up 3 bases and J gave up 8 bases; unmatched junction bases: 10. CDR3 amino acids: CASSQGTRDRVEAFF. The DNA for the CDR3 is TGCGCCAGCAGCCAGGGAACCCGGGACAGGGTGGAAGCTTTCTTT.

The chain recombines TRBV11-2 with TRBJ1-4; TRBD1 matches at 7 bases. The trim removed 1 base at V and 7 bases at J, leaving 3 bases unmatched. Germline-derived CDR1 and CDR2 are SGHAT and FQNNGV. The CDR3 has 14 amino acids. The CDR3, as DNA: TGTGCCAGCAGCTTAGGACAGGGAAGTGAAAAACTGTTTTTT. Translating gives CASSLGQGSEKLFF.